These 18 T cell receptor beta chains originate from one sample sequenced in a study of radiation and T cells in renal cell carcinoma. Repertoires were generated with immunoSEQ multiplex PCR, while TCRdb's copy carries only in-frame clones and drops some. This sample has 140,000 or so clones; around nine tenths occur once, and the top ten carry 9.5% to 15%. Time point of the sample: baseline pretreatment blood. As to treatment: 15 Gy SBRT to primary tumor, nephrectomy 4 weeks later. This specimen was blood, taken from a patient whose treatment included radiotherapy and nephrectomy. Receptor source: a woman aged 50 to 60 with renal cell carcinoma.

This chain connects TRBV5-5 to TRBJ2-2; 8 nucleotides agree with TRBD1. Germline CDR1 and CDR2: SGHKS and YYEKEE (reference sequence). The CDR3 length is 15 residues. Germline trimming cut 2 bases from V and 5 bases from J; bases unmatched to any gene: 5. The CDR3 bases are TGTGCCAGCAGCTTAGGCCAGGGGGCAACCGGGGAGCTGTTTTTT. Its translation: CASSLGQGATGELFF.

The chain joins TRBV29-1 to TRBJ2-5, with TRBD1 as a possible D gene (7 bases). The CDR3 loop spans 14 amino acids. Between the trimmed V and J ends, which lost 0 bases and 7 bases, there was a span of 15 bases. In germline, CDR1 is SQVTM, CDR2 ANQGSEA. The CDR3: CSVEDVRGVATQYF. The CDR3 DNA follows: TGCAGCGTTGAAGATGTCAGGGGGGTGGCGACCCAGTACTTC.

This clone has only a few counts. The chain uses TRBV7-9 and TRBJ1-1, with D perhaps matching TRBD1 (5 bases). The germline V gene has CDR1 SEHNR and CDR2 FQNEAQ (reference sequence). Trimming shortened V by 10 bases and J by 3 bases, and 21 bases separated the two germline ends. The CDR3 consists of 15 residues. CDR3 in amino acids: CATTRGLQKDTEAFF. CDR3 nucleotide sequence: TGTGCCACTACGAGGGGCCTCCAAAAGGACACTGAAGCTTTCTTT. Complete variable domain (other parts from reference TRBV7-9 and TRBJ1-1): DTGVSQNPRHKITKRGQNVTFRCDPISEHNRLYWYRQTLGQGPEFLTYFQNEAQLEKSRLLSDRFSAERPKGSFSTLEIQRTEQGDSAMYLCATTRGLQKDTEAFFGQGTRLTVV.

J is TRBJ2-1 and V is TRBV7-2; a possible D gene is TRBD2 (6 bases). Between the trimmed V and J ends, which lost 8 bases and 6 bases, there was a span of 20 bases. The CDR3 covers 15 residues. The V gene's germline CDR1 is SGHTA and CDR2 FQGNSA. CDR3 region: CASLEGPGGVNEQFF. Written as DNA, the CDR3 is TGTGCCAGCTTAGAAGGTCCCGGAGGGGTCAATGAGCAGTTCTTC. Combining the CDR3 with reference TRBV7-2 and TRBJ2-1 gives the whole variable domain GAGVSQSPSNKVTEKGKDVELRCDPISGHTALYWYRQSLGQGLEFLIYFQGNSAPDKSGLPSDRFSAERTGGSVSTLTIQRTQQEDSAVYLCASLEGPGGVNEQFFGPGTRLTVL.

The V call is TRBV30, the J call TRBJ2-2; D is tentatively TRBD1 or TRBD2 (5 bases each). CDR3 size: 15 residues. Germline loops: CDR1 GTSNPN, CDR2 SVGIG (reference sequence). This chain's CDR3 is CARVHGTANTGELFF. The DNA of the CDR3 is TGTGCGAGGGTGCACGGGACCGCGAACACCGGGGAGCTGTTTTTT.

The chain links TRBV11-1 to TRBJ2-1; D could derive from TRBD1 or TRBD2 (6 bases each). This CDR3 has 15 amino acids. Per germline, CDR1 SGHAT and CDR2 FQDESV (reference sequence). V was shortened by 1 base and J by 1 base, with 8 bases between the two germline ends. Written as DNA, the CDR3 is TGTGCCAGCAGCTTAGAGGGGGGATCCTACAATGAGCAGTTCTTC. Translated, it gives CASSLEGGSYNEQFF.

The rearrangement links TRBV6-6 to TRBJ1-5; maybe TRBD1 (6 bases). There are 15 residues in the CDR3. V lost 4 bases to trimming and J lost 2 bases, with 12 bases between them. Germline CDR1 and CDR2: MNHNY and SVGAGI (reference sequence). CDR3 residues: CASSSQGTGNQPQHF. Here the CDR3 DNA reads TGTGCCAGCAGTTCACAGGGAACGGGCAATCAGCCCCAGCATTTT.

The CDR3 sequence: CASSSFSTGRIHEQYF. CDR3 nucleotide sequence: TGTGCCAGCAGTTCCTTTTCGACAGGGAGAATCCACGAGCAGTACTTC. The V call is TRBV27, the J call TRBJ2-7, with 7 positions matching TRBD1. Trimming cost V 4 bases and J 5 bases; bases outside gene matches: 14. Per germline, CDR1 MNHEY and CDR2 SMNVEV (reference sequence). The CDR3 is 16 amino acids.

This chain uses TRBV5-5 with TRBJ1-5; possibly TRBD1 for D (6 bases). The CDR3 is made up of 18 amino acids. Between the trimmed V and J ends, which lost 4 bases and 1 base, there was a span of 21 bases. In germline, CDR1 is SGHKS, CDR2 YYEKEE (reference sequence). The CDR3 region is CASSGGLGRGTSNQPQHF. The CDR3 coding sequence is TGTGCCAGCAGCGGCGGCCTGGGGAGGGGGACGAGCAATCAGCCCCAGCATTTT.

A single count supports this clone. V and J are TRBV19 and TRBJ2-3; 9 bases are shared with TRBD2. The CDR3 length is 19 residues. V lost 5 bases, J lost 0 bases, and 15 bases stayed unmatched. Germline CDR1 and CDR2: LNHDA and SQIVND (reference sequence). The CDR3 coding sequence is TGTGCCAGTAGTCCCCGGGGTAGCGGGGGCTGGAATAGCACAGATACGCAGTATTTT. Translation: CASSPRGSGGWNSTDTQYF.

This chain connects TRBV10-2 to TRBJ2-3, with TRBD2 as a possible D gene (5 bases). The CDR3 runs to 18 residues. CDR1 WSHSY and CDR2 SAAADI come from the germline V gene. Trimming removed 7 bases from V and 1 base from J, with 24 bases in between. The CDR3 region is CASNPLERGPGGTDTQYF. CDR3 nucleotides: TGCGCCAGCAACCCACTAGAAAGAGGCCCAGGAGGCACAGATACGCAGTATTTT.

The J gene is TRBJ1-1, the V gene TRBV7-9, with 9 bases identical to TRBD1. Looked up from germline, CDR1 is SEHNR and CDR2 is FQNEAQ (reference sequence). J lost 12 bases, V lost 1 base, and 3 bases had no gene match. The CDR3 runs to 12 residues. As DNA, the CDR3 is TGTGCCAGCAGCTTAGACAGGGGGCTGTCTTTCTTT. This gives the protein CASSLDRGLSFF.

The V and J genes are TRBV7-9 and TRBJ2-3; no reliable D call. The CDR3 loop spans 14 amino acids. Germline-derived CDR1 and CDR2 are SEHNR and FQNEAQ (reference sequence). Trimming left V 3 bases short and J 0 bases short, with 7 bases between. CDR3 nucleotide sequence: TGTGCCAGCAGCTTCTTGGACAGCACAGATACGCAGTATTTT. As protein: CASSFLDSTDTQYF.

The chain is built from TRBV9 and TRBJ2-2, with D possibly being TRBD2 (7 bases). Germline V gene lookup returns CDR1 SGDLS and CDR2 YYNGEE. The CDR3 runs to 16 residues. V shed 4 bases and J shed 4 bases, with 17 bases lying between them. CDR3 in amino acids: CASSPRGAGSTGELFF. CDR3 DNA: TGTGCCAGCAGCCCCAGGGGAGCGGGGAGCACCGGGGAGCTGTTTTTT.

The chain couples TRBV13 to TRBJ1-1; weak D call: TRBD1 (6 bases). Germline V CDR1 and CDR2: PRHDT, FYEKMQ (reference sequence). The CDR3 extends over 15 amino acids. V was clipped by 4 bases and J by 4 bases, with 16 bases between them. The CDR3 region is CASSSRQDGFTEAFF. In DNA, the CDR3 is TGTGCCAGCAGCTCTCGACAGGATGGGTTCACTGAAGCTTTCTTT.

This clone was detected a few times. V and J are TRBV5-1 and TRBJ2-5, with D unresolved. V was pared by 2 bases and J by 7 bases, with 12 bases between. This CDR3 is 13 amino acids long. Germline CDR1 is SGHRS and CDR2 is YFSETQ. The CDR3 DNA is TGCGCCAGCAGCTTAACCGGTTGGGGGACCCAGTACTTC. Protein sequence: CASSLTGWGTQYF.

The chain is built from TRBV5-4 and TRBJ2-1; D perhaps matches TRBD2 (5 bases). The CDR3 is 14 amino acids. Germline V gene lookup returns CDR1 SGHNT and CDR2 YYREEE (reference sequence). V dropped 2 bases and J dropped 7 bases, with 13 bases sitting between them. CDR3 residues: CASSFGGGVNEQFF. The CDR3 DNA is TGTGCCAGCAGCTTCGGAGGTGGAGTGAATGAGCAGTTCTTC.

This chain links TRBV7-6 with TRBJ1-6; unclear D gene. Trimming took 5 bases from V and 4 from J, leaving 12 bases between them. The length of the CDR3 is 15 residues. CDR1 and CDR2 (germline): SGHVS, FNYEAQ. The CDR3 reads CASSAEQGYNSPLHF. CDR3 nucleotides: TGTGCCAGCAGCGCCGAACAAGGGTATAATTCACCCCTCCACTTT.